This T cell receptor (beta chain) was obtained from a study of T-cell memory formation after mild COVID-19. Study-wide background: Clusters were largely donor specific. General study points: Some clones that responded turned up in pre-infection memory, which suggests that cross-reactive memory joined in. Of the contracting clones, CD4+ ones lay mainly in CM and EM, and CD8+ ones in EMRA.

This clonotype was counted only a few times. Its target is unknown. V trimming: 5 bases; J trimming: 8 bases; junction bases outside the gene matches: 14. The CDR3 runs 16 residues. In germline, CDR1 is SEHNR, CDR2 FQNEAQ (reference sequence). Employing constant-segment primers, 5'RACE generated TCR alpha and TCR beta cDNA libraries bearing sample barcodes and UMIs. TCRdb re-derived calls from the 5' RACE reads in MiXCR, one entry per CDR3 protein. The sample lists roughly 140,000 distinct CDR3 sequences; 11% to 15% were seen once. The J gene is TRBJ2-1, the V gene TRBV7-9; 8 bases match TRBD2. This TCR came from an adult woman who had mild COVID-19 (a few samples of this study predate the infection). Cell type and time point are not known. Source material: PBMCs or a T cell subset sorted from them (not recorded which). The CDR3 here is CASSPRERESVHEQFF. DNA of the CDR3: TGTGCCAGCAGCCCGAGGGAGCGGGAGAGCGTCCATGAGCAGTTCTTC.